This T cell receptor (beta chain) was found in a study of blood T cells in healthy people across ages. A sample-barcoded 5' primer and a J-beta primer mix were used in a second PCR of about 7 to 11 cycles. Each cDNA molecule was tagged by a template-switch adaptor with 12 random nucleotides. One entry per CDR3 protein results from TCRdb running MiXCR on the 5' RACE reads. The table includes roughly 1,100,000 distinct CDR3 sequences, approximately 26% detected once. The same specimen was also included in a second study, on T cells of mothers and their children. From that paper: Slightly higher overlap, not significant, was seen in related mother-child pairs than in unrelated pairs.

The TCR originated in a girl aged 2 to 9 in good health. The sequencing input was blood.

As DNA, the CDR3 is TGTGCCAGCAGTGAATTTGAACAGGGGGACCACAATGAGCAGTTCTTC. Translation: CASSEFEQGDHNEQFF. The chain combines TRBV25-1 with TRBJ2-5; 8 bases align to TRBD1. The J call may be wrong; the DNA end is better matched by TRBJ2-1. The CDR3 runs 16 residues. Germline CDR1 and CDR2: MGHDK and SYGVNS.